These 13 T cell receptor beta chains share one sample of origin, sequenced in a study of control samples from healthy donors and cancer patients. The repertoire was sequenced with immunoSEQ multiplex PCR; TCRdb's copy has only in-frame clones and lacks some. The sample lists about 170,000 clones, around 88% seen once, with nearly 5% in the top ten. The sample comprised blood. These TCRs come from a woman in her 30s in good health.

V and J are TRBV7-9 and TRBJ2-7, with no clear D. The V gene's germline CDR1 is SEHNR and CDR2 FQNEAQ (reference sequence). This CDR3 spans 14 amino acids. Trimming removed 8 bases from V and 3 bases from J, with 17 bases in between. The CDR3 loop reads CASPWAALHYEQYF. The CDR3 bases are TGTGCCAGCCCCTGGGCGGCCCTGCACTACGAGCAGTACTTC.

Concerning this clone itself: This same CDR3 is encoded by further DNA sequences in the sample. The V and J genes are TRBV5-1 and TRBJ2-7, with D maybe TRBD2 (6 bases). V was clipped by 2 bases and J by 4 bases, with 13 bases between them. Per the germline V gene, CDR1 is SGHRS and CDR2 is YFSETQ. The CDR3 length is 14 residues. CDR3 region: CASSFSSGRYEQYF. The CDR3 DNA reads as TGCGCCAGCAGCTTTTCTTCCGGGAGATACGAGCAGTACTTC.

This clone was seen a single time. V and J are TRBV9 and TRBJ2-3, with D perhaps matching TRBD1 (5 bases). The germline gives CDR1 SGDLS, CDR2 YYNGEE. CDR3 size: 15 residues. V lost 3 bases, J lost 2 bases, and 13 bases lay in between. The CDR3, as DNA: TGTGCCAGCAGCGCCAGGGTGGGGAACACAGATACGCAGTATTTT. Amino acid sequence: CASSARVGNTDTQYF.

This chain connects TRBV5-4 to TRBJ2-4; 7 nucleotides line up with TRBD2. The J segment lost 2 bases and the V segment lost 3 bases, leaving 8 bases of the junction unmatched. The germline V gene encodes CDR1 SGHNT and CDR2 YYREEE (reference sequence). The CDR3 loop spans 16 amino acids. The CDR3: CASSSNSGLTKNIQYF. In DNA, the CDR3 is TGTGCCAGCAGCTCCAATAGCGGGCTAACCAAAAACATTCAGTACTTC.

The V gene is TRBV24-1, the J gene TRBJ2-1; TRBD2 matches 12 bases. The V segment lost 0 bases and the J segment 8 bases; nucleotides outside the gene matches: 7. Germline V lookup: CDR1 KGHDR, CDR2 SFDVKD. CDR3 length: 17 amino acids. The CDR3 DNA reads as TGTGCCACCAGTGATTTGCGGTCGACTAGCGGGAGACATGAGCAGTTCTTC. Its translation is CATSDLRSTSGRHEQFF.

The chain carries TRBV28 and TRBJ2-7; TRBD2 matches 7 bases. CDR1 is MDHEN and CDR2 is SYDVKM in the germline V gene. This CDR3 has 14 residues. Germline trimming cut 6 bases from V and 4 bases from J; bases unmatched to any gene: 9. The CDR3 DNA reads TGTGCCAGCAGCTCGGCGGGGGAAATTTACGAGCAGTACTTC. Translating gives CASSSAGEIYEQYF.

The chain carries TRBV3-1 (or the pseudogene TRBV3-2) and TRBJ2-2, with unresolved D. V was pared by 0 bases and J by 3 bases, with 14 bases between. This CDR3 is 17 amino acids long. Per germline, CDR1 LGHDT and CDR2 YNNKEL (reference sequence). This CDR3 is CASSQDFRGIDTGELFF. For the CDR3, the DNA is TGTGCCAGCAGCCAAGATTTTAGAGGCATTGACACCGGGGAGCTGTTTTTT.

This sequence joins TRBV6-5 and TRBJ2-7, with D possibly TRBD2 on 6 matching bases. V dropped 2 bases and J dropped 2 bases, with 10 bases sitting between them. Germline CDR1 MNHEY, CDR2 SVGAGI. This CDR3 is 14 amino acids long. CDR3 region: CASSYGTPTYEQYF. For the CDR3, the DNA is TGTGCCAGCAGTTACGGGACTCCAACCTACGAGCAGTACTTC.

V gene TRBV29-1 combines with J gene TRBJ2-4, with D unclear. The V gene's germline CDR1 is SQVTM and CDR2 ANQGSEA. Trimming removed 7 bases from V and 0 bases from J, with 13 bases in between. This CDR3 has 14 residues. As DNA, the CDR3 is TGCAGCGCCCGACCGGTCCTAGCCAAAAACATTCAGTACTTC. Translated, it gives CSARPVLAKNIQYF.

The chain uses TRBV30 and TRBJ1-2; D not resolved. Deletions cut 0 bases from V and 5 bases from J, with 16 bases between. This CDR3 is 15 amino acids long. Germline lookup yields CDR1 GTSNPN and CDR2 SVGIG (reference sequence). The CDR3 loop reads CAWSVSDGHSYGYTF. The CDR3, as DNA: TGTGCCTGGAGTGTAAGCGACGGCCATTCTTATGGCTACACCTTC.

This rearrangement joins TRBV9 to TRBJ2-3; the D is unclear. The CDR3 covers 16 residues. V shed 0 bases and J shed 0 bases, with 11 bases lying between them. Germline assignment: CDR1 SGDLS and CDR2 YYNGEE. This CDR3 reads CASSVGVLPSTDTQYF. The CDR3 coding sequence is TGTGCCAGCAGCGTAGGGGTCCTACCTAGCACAGATACGCAGTATTTT.

V is TRBV24-1 and J is TRBJ2-7, with 12 bases aligning to TRBD2. CDR3 length equals 15 residues. Germline V lookup: CDR1 KGHDR, CDR2 SFDVKD. The ends lost 4 bases at V and 4 bases at J; junction bases unmatched: 4. The CDR3 DNA sequence: TGTGCCACCAGTGAGGGACTAGCGGGCAATTACGAGCAGTACTTC. This gives the protein CATSEGLAGNYEQYF.

This chain connects TRBV6-1 to TRBJ1-6; D is possibly TRBD1 (6 bases). This CDR3 has 15 residues. Germline V gene lookup returns CDR1 MNHNS and CDR2 SASEGT. With 2 bases removed from V and 7 bases from J, the gap between germline ends came to 12 bases. As DNA, the CDR3 is TGTGCCAGCAGTGAAAGGGGGACCCTCAATTCACCCCTCCACTTT. Translation: CASSERGTLNSPLHF.